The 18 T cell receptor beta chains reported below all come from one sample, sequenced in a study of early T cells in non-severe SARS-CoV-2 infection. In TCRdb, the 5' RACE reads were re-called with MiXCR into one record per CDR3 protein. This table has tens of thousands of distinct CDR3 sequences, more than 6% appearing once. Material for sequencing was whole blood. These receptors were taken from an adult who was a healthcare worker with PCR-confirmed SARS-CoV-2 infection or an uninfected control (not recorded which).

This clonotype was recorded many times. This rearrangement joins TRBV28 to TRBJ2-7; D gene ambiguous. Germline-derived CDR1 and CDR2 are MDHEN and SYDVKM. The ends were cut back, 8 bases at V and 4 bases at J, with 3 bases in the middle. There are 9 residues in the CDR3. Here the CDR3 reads CASGYEQYF. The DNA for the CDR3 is TGTGCCAGCGGATACGAGCAGTACTTC.

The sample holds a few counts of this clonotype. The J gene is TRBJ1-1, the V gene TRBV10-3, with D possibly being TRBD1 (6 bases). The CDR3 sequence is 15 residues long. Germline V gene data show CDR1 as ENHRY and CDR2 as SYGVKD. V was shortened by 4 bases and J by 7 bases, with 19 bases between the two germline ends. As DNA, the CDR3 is TGTGCCATCAGTGGCGGGGACATACTCGAGAGTGAAGCTTTCTTT. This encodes CAISGGDILESEAFF.

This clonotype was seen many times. DNA for the CDR3: TGCAGCGTTGAATTGAGTGGAAACATTCAGTACTTC. Translated, it gives CSVELSGNIQYF. This chain links TRBV29-1 with TRBJ2-4, with D uncertain. Trimming took 2 bases from V and 6 from J, leaving 8 bases between them. The CDR3 has 12 residues. From germline, CDR1 is SQVTM and CDR2 ANQGSEA.

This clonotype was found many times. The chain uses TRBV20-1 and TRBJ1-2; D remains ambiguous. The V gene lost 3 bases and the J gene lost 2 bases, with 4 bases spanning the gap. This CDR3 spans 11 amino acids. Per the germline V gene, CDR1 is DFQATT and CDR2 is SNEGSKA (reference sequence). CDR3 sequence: CSARENYGYTF. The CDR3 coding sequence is TGCAGTGCTAGGGAGAACTATGGCTACACCTTC.

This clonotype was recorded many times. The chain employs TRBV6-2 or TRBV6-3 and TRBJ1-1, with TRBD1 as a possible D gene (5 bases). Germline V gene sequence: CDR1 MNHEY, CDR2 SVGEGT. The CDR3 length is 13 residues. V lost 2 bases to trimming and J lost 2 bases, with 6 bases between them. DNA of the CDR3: TGTGCCAGCAGTTACCGGGACAACACTGAAGCTTTCTTT. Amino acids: CASSYRDNTEAFF.

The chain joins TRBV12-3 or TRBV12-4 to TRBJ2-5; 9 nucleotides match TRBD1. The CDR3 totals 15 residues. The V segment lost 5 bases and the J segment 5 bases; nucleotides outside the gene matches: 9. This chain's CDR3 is CASSVQGALAETQYF. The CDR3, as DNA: TGTGCCAGCAGTGTACAGGGGGCGCTTGCTGAGACCCAGTACTTC.

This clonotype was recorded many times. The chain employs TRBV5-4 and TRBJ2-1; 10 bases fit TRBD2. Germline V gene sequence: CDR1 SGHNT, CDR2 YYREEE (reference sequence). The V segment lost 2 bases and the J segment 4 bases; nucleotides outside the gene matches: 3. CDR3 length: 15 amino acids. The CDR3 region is CASSFEAGGYNEQFF. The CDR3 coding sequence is TGTGCCAGCAGCTTTGAAGCGGGGGGGTACAATGAGCAGTTCTTC. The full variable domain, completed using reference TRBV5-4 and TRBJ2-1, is ETGVTQSPTHLIKTRGQQVTLRCSSQSGHNTVSWYQQALGQGPQFIFQYYREEENGRGNFPPRFSGLQFPNYSSELNVNALELDDSALYLCASSFEAGGYNEQFFGPGTRLTVL.

Here the CDR3 reads CAINAGGVFSPLHF. CDR3 sequence (DNA): TGTGCCATCAATGCAGGGGGTGTTTTTTCACCCCTCCACTTT. This rearrangement joins TRBV10-3 to TRBJ1-6; TRBD1 matches at 7 bases. Germline V gene sequence: CDR1 ENHRY, CDR2 SYGVKD. The ends lost 7 bases at V and 9 bases at J; junction bases unmatched: 9. The CDR3 runs 14 residues.

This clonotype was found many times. The CDR3 protein is CASSAVGVAAYEQYF. As DNA, the CDR3 is TGTGCCAGCAGCGCTGTTGGTGTGGCAGCCTACGAGCAGTACTTC. This chain connects TRBV12-3 or TRBV12-4 to TRBJ2-7; no clear D. This CDR3 spans 15 amino acids. Trimming took 6 bases from V and 2 from J, leaving 17 bases between them.

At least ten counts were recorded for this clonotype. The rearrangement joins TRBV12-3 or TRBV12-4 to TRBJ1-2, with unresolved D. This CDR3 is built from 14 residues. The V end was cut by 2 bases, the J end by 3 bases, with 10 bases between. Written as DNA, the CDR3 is TGTGCCAGCAGTTTAAGCCAGCACTACTATGGCTACACCTTC. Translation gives CASSLSQHYYGYTF.

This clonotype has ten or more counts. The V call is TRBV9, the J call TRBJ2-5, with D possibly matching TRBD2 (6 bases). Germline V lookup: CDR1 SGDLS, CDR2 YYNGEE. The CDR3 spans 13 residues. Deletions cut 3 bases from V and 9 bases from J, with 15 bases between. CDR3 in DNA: TGTGCCAGCAGCGATGGATCCGGCGGGGCCCAGTACTTC. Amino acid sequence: CASSDGSGGAQYF.

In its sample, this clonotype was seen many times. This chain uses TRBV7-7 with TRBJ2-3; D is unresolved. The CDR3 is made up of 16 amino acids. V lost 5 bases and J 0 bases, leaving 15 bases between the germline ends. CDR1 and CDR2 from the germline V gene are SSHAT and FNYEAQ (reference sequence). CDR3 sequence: CASSLTHPASTDTQYF. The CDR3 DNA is TGTGCCAGCAGCCTAACACACCCAGCGAGCACAGATACGCAGTATTTT.

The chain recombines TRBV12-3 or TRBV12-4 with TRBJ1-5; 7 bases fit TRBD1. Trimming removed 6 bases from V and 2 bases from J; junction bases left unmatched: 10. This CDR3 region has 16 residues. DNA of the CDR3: TGTGCCAGCAGCCCTAACAGGGGTGCGGGCAATCAGCCCCAGCATTTT. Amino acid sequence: CASSPNRGAGNQPQHF.

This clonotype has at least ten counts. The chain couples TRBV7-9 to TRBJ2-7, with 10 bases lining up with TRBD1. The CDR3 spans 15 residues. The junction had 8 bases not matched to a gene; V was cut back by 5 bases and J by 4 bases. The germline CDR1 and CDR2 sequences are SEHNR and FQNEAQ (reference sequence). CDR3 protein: CASSPTDRGLYEQYF. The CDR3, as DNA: TGTGCCAGCAGCCCTACCGACAGGGGGCTGTACGAGCAGTACTTC.

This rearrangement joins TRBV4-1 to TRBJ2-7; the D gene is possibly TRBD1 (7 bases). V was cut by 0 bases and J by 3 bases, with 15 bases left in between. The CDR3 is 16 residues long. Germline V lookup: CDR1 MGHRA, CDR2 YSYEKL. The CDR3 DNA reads TGCGCCAGCAGCCAAGAACCGGGGACAGCGGGCTACGAGCAGTACTTC. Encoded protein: CASSQEPGTAGYEQYF.

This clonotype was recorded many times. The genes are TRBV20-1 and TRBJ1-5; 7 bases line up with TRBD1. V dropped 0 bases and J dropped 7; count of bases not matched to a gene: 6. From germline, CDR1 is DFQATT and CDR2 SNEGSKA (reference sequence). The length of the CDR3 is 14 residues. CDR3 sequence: CSARDKGAGQPQHF. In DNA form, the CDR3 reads TGCAGTGCTAGAGATAAGGGGGCGGGACAGCCCCAGCATTTT.

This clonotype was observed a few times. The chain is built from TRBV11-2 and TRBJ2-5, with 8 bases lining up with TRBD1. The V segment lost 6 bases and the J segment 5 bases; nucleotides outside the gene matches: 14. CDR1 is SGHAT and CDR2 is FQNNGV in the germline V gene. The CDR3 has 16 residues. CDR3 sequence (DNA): TGTGCCAGCAGTGCTACCGGGACAGGCCTGGTTGAGACCCAGTACTTC. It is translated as CASSATGTGLVETQYF.

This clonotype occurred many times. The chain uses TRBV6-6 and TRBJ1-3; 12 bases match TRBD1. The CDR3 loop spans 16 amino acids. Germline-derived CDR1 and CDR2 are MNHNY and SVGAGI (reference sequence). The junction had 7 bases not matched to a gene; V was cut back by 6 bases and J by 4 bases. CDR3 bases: TGTGCCAGCAGCCCGGGACAGGGGGCGACCGGAAACACCATATATTTT. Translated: CASSPGQGATGNTIYF.